This T cell receptor beta chain was profiled in a study of T cell responses to AZD1222 COVID-19 vaccine. Study-wide results and caveats: The donor group comprised mostly white British people and more females; the analysis possibly underestimated clonal diversity.

Method: immunoSEQ multiplex PCR; TCRdb's copy keeps in-frame clones and lacks some. Here the sample spans 120,000 to 150,000 clones, approximately 90% being singletons. This CDR3 contains 11 residues. Per the germline V gene, CDR1 is MNHNS and CDR2 is SASEGT. The germline V and J ends were trimmed by 3 bases and 1 base, with 0 bases remaining between them. A single count supports this clone. What it binds is unknown. V and J are TRBV6-1 and TRBJ1-1; D not certain. The origin of this receptor is an adult in good health. Sample: peripheral blood, taken on day 0 of AZD1222 vaccination. The DNA of the CDR3 is TGTGCCAGCAGTGAGAACACTGAAGCTTTCTTT. This codes for CASSENTEAFF.